These 22 T cell receptor beta chains came from one sample sequenced in a study of lymphopenia after photon versus proton radiotherapy. Produced via immunoSEQ multiplex PCR; TCRdb's table is partial and in-frame only. The sample has 150,000 to 200,000 clones; 88% are singletons. The sample was peripheral blood, taken from a patient treated with photon-based radiotherapy. These receptors were obtained from a man aged 45 to 65 with gastric cancer.

The chain uses TRBV5-4 and TRBJ2-2, with D perhaps TRBD1 or TRBD2 (7 bases each). Per the germline V gene, CDR1 is SGHNT and CDR2 is YYREEE (reference sequence). Trimming removed 0 bases from V and 7 bases from J, with 16 bases in between. The CDR3 loop spans 16 amino acids. In DNA form, the CDR3 reads TGTGCCAGCAGCTTGGCGACTAGCTCAGGGGGCGGGGAGCTGTTTTTT. It specifies CASSLATSSGGGELFF.

The chain uses TRBV7-3 and TRBJ1-1; D call uncertain. The V gene's germline CDR1 is SGHTA and CDR2 FQGTGA. This CDR3 region has 13 residues. The V and J ends lost 4 bases and 2 bases respectively, with 8 bases between them. The CDR3 DNA is TGTGCCAGCAGCTCATTCGGAAACACTGAAGCTTTCTTT. It specifies CASSSFGNTEAFF.

This sequence joins TRBV5-4 and TRBJ2-4; tentatively, D is TRBD1 or TRBD2 (5 bases each). This CDR3 region has 18 residues. Trimming left V 2 bases short and J 6 bases short, with 24 bases between. Per the germline V gene, CDR1 is SGHNT and CDR2 is YYREEE (reference sequence). The CDR3 coding sequence is TGTGCCAGCAGCTTTGGGGACCCAATTTCGCAGCGGTTAAACATTCAGTACTTC. Translation: CASSFGDPISQRLNIQYF.

The chain recombines TRBV5-1 with TRBJ2-1; TRBD2 matches 8 bases. Germline V CDR1 and CDR2: SGHRS, YFSETQ. CDR3 length: 16 residues. V lost 0 bases to trimming and J lost 0 bases; unmatched junction nucleotides: 2. CDR3: CASSLASGSSYNEQFF. CDR3 coding DNA: TGCGCCAGCAGCTTGGCCAGCGGGAGCTCCTACAATGAGCAGTTCTTC.

Here the CDR3 DNA reads TGCGCCAGCAGCTTGGTGGTAGGCGATGGCTACACCTTC. Its translation: CASSLVVGDGYTF. The gene calls are TRBV5-1 and TRBJ1-2, with D unresolved. The V gene's germline CDR1 is SGHRS and CDR2 YFSETQ. V shed 0 bases and J shed 6 bases, with 9 bases lying between them. This CDR3 contains 13 residues.

The genes are TRBV6-5 and TRBJ2-7, with D tentatively TRBD1 or TRBD2 (5 bases each). CDR3 length equals 13 residues. The V gene lost 6 bases and the J gene lost 7 bases, with 16 bases spanning the gap. CDR1 and CDR2 from the germline V gene are MNHEY and SVGAGI. DNA for the CDR3: TGTGCCAGCAGAACCGGGACCCGAGGGGAGCAGTACTTC. Protein product: CASRTGTRGEQYF.

V gene TRBV4-1 combines with J gene TRBJ2-5; unclear D gene. V dropped 1 base and J dropped 5 bases, with 14 bases sitting between them. The CDR3 consists of 15 residues. CDR1 and CDR2 from the germline V gene are MGHRA and YSYEKL. The CDR3 nucleotides are TGCGCCAGCAGCCAAGCCGAAGGGTTCGGGGAGACCCAGTACTTC. Translation: CASSQAEGFGETQYF.

This chain links TRBV2 with TRBJ2-1, with TRBD1 matching over 9 bases. This CDR3 is 13 amino acids long. After removal of 6 bases from V and 9 bases from J, the junction contained 6 bases not matched to a gene. Germline CDR1 and CDR2: SNHLY and FYNNEI. CDR3 loop: CASRTQGAGEQFF. DNA of the CDR3: TGTGCCAGCAGGACACAGGGGGCGGGTGAGCAGTTCTTC.

This rearrangement joins TRBV4-1 to TRBJ2-7; D might be TRBD1 (5 bases). CDR1 and CDR2 from the germline V gene are MGHRA and YSYEKL. Trimming removed 0 bases from V and 7 bases from J, with 10 bases in between. The CDR3 length is 13 residues. DNA of the CDR3: TGCGCCAGCAGCCAAGATATGGCAGGGGAGCAGTACTTC. Protein product: CASSQDMAGEQYF.

The V call is TRBV2, the J call TRBJ1-2, with D perhaps TRBD1 (6 bases). The germline CDR1 and CDR2 sequences are SNHLY and FYNNEI. The CDR3 contains 19 residues. V lost 3 bases and J 5 bases, leaving 28 bases between the germline ends. CDR3 amino acids: CASSDVGMGRAGVRYGYTF. The CDR3 nucleotides read TGTGCCAGCAGTGACGTCGGTATGGGTCGGGCAGGGGTGCGTTATGGCTACACCTTC.

V and J are TRBV7-2 and TRBJ2-7; D not resolved. In germline, CDR1 is SGHTA, CDR2 FQGNSA. The germline V and J ends were trimmed by 2 bases and 6 bases, with 5 bases remaining between them. The CDR3 sequence is 11 residues long. The CDR3 spells CASSLNTEQYF. DNA of the CDR3: TGTGCCAGCAGCTTAAATACCGAGCAGTACTTC. Full variable domain (outside the CDR3, taken from reference TRBV7-2 and TRBJ2-7): GAGVSQSPSNKVTEKGKDVELRCDPISGHTALYWYRQSLGQGLEFLIYFQGNSAPDKSGLPSDRFSAERTGGSVSTLTIQRTQQEDSAVYLCASSLNTEQYFGPGTRLTVT.

The chain has TRBV15 and TRBJ2-6; D assignment may be TRBD1 or TRBD2 (5 bases each). There are 16 residues in the CDR3. The germline gives CDR1 LNHNV, CDR2 YYDKDF (reference sequence). Trimming shortened V by 1 base and J by 1 base, and 8 bases separated the two germline ends. The chain's CDR3 is CATSRGDGSGANVLTF. The CDR3, as DNA: TGTGCCACCAGCAGAGGGGACGGATCTGGGGCCAACGTCCTGACTTTC.

This sequence joins TRBV5-6 and TRBJ2-3, with unresolved D. The V gene's germline CDR1 is SGHDT and CDR2 YYEEEE. This CDR3 contains 12 residues. V lost 0 bases and J lost 6, with 5 bases in between. CDR3 in amino acids: CASSLVGDTQYF. In DNA, the CDR3 is TGTGCCAGCAGCTTGGTGGGGGATACGCAGTATTTT.

The chain joins TRBV15 to TRBJ1-1, with D possibly TRBD1 on 5 matching bases. V shed 4 bases and J shed 6 bases, with 15 bases lying between them. CDR1 is LNHNV, CDR2 YYDKDF, per germline (reference sequence). The CDR3 sequence is 14 residues long. The CDR3 DNA sequence: TGTGCCACCAGCATTCCGCTGGGGCTCTCTGAAGCTTTCTTT. Protein: CATSIPLGLSEAFF.

J is TRBJ1-1 and V is TRBV6-1; D unclear. The CDR3 is 13 amino acids. Looked up from germline, CDR1 is MNHNS and CDR2 is SASEGT. V was shortened by 6 bases and J by 1 base, with 9 bases between the two germline ends. In nucleotides, the CDR3 is TGTGCCAGCAGAGAACATCCGAACACTGAAGCTTTCTTT. This encodes CASREHPNTEAFF.

The genes are TRBV5-1 and TRBJ2-7, with a possible D match to TRBD2 (6 bases). There are 16 residues in the CDR3. V was clipped by 3 bases and J by 0 bases, with 16 bases between them. Germline values: CDR1 SGHRS, CDR2 YFSETQ. In DNA, the CDR3 is TGCGCCAGCAGCTCCCCCCCGGGCGGGAACTCCTACGAGCAGTACTTC. Translation: CASSSPPGGNSYEQYF.

V gene TRBV19 combines with J gene TRBJ1-2, with TRBD1 matching over 9 bases. Looked up from germline, CDR1 is LNHDA and CDR2 is SQIVND (reference sequence). With 6 bases clipped from V and 5 bases from J, the junction kept 4 bases outside the gene matches. The CDR3 is 13 amino acids. CDR3 sequence (DNA): TGTGCCAGTAGACAGGGGGCTTTGTATGGCTACACCTTC. Translating gives CASRQGALYGYTF.

The chain joins TRBV7-2 to TRBJ1-4; 7 bases map to TRBD1. CDR1 is SGHTA, CDR2 FQGNSA, per germline. There are 15 residues in the CDR3. With 5 bases clipped from V and 7 bases from J, the junction kept 10 bases outside the gene matches. This chain's CDR3 is CASSEGARRVEKLFF. As DNA, the CDR3 is TGTGCCAGCAGCGAGGGGGCGAGGCGAGTTGAAAAACTGTTTTTT.

J is TRBJ2-7 and V is TRBV5-6; D is possibly TRBD2 (6 bases). Trimming took off 4 bases at V and 2 bases at J, with 10 bases between the two ends. Germline V gives CDR1 SGHDT, CDR2 YYEEEE. The CDR3 has 13 residues. The CDR3 nucleotides read TGTGCCAGCAGCCCTGGGAGGACCTACGAGCAGTACTTC. Protein: CASSPGRTYEQYF.

The V and J genes are TRBV4-1 and TRBJ1-4; 7 bases fit TRBD1. The V segment lost 0 bases and the J segment 7 bases; nucleotides outside the gene matches: 8. CDR1 and CDR2 from the germline V gene are MGHRA and YSYEKL. CDR3 length: 16 amino acids. Written as DNA, the CDR3 is TGCGCCAGCAGCCAAGACTTTCGCAGGGGGAGTGAAAAACTGTTTTTT. The encoded protein is CASSQDFRRGSEKLFF.

This clone was counted a single time. The V gene is TRBV19, the J gene TRBJ1-1; a possible D gene is TRBD1 (5 bases). V lost 3 bases and J 8 bases, leaving 10 bases between the germline ends. Germline V gene lookup returns CDR1 LNHDA and CDR2 SQIVND (reference sequence). The CDR3 runs 12 residues. In DNA, the CDR3 is TGTGCCAGTAGTATTGGGACCGTCGAAGCTTTCTTT. This sequence encodes CASSIGTVEAFF.

This chain connects TRBV6-5 to TRBJ1-2; 9 positions match TRBD1. The CDR3 has 15 amino acids. The germline CDR1 and CDR2 sequences are MNHEY and SVGAGI. The V and J ends lost 5 bases and 2 bases, in that order; junction bases with no gene match: 6. The CDR3 region is CASSVKQGANYGYTF. CDR3 bases: TGTGCCAGCAGTGTGAAACAGGGGGCCAACTATGGCTACACCTTC.